This T cell receptor (beta chain) derives from a study of CXCR3-negative and CXCR3-positive naive CD8 T cells. CDR1 is DFQATT and CDR2 is SNEGSKA in the germline V gene (reference sequence). This CDR3 is built from 15 residues. Study results and limitations: TRB CDR3s were more hydrophobic in CXCR3-positive than in CXCR3-negative naive cells. CXCR3-negative and CXCR3-positive naive cells shared comparable TRBV-TRBJ usage, but memory cells did not.

All TRB cDNA libraries came from 5' RACE performed with UMI labels. TCRdb re-called the 5' RACE reads; every CDR3 protein appears as one record, without DNA. This table lists 55,000 to 65,000 distinct CDR3 sequences. As regards this clonotype: The antigen is unknown.

Triplicate approximately 300,000-cell sorts were made of each CD8+ T cell subset. Within the CD8+ T cell compartment, naive cells were CD45RO-CCR7+CD27+CD95-. This sequence was found in a human donor in good health. Some clones in this sample may be carry-over from other donors' samples. Material for sequencing was naive CXCR3- CD8+ T cells from blood. Regarding subset: CD45RO-CCR7+CD27+CD95- naive CD8+ T cells lacking CXCR3 (TNR3-). J is TRBJ1-4 and V is TRBV20-1; TCRdb picks TRBD1, but there is no DNA to check that call. CDR3 in amino acids: CSASVTGGTNEKLFF.